This T cell receptor (beta chain) was captured in a study of vaccination and CD4 T cells after COVID-19. Across the study: The convalescents included six males and four females, and among them two were Hispanic while seven were Caucasian. Median time from second vaccine dose to sampling was approximately 74 days (14 to 241). Median time from COVID diagnosis to post-COVID sampling was about 14 weeks (35 to 161).

The CDR3 covers 17 residues. Looked up from germline, CDR1 is KGHDR and CDR2 is SFDVKD. V was trimmed by 3 bases and J by 4 bases, leaving 18 bases between them. This clonotype was picked up one time. The target antigen is unknown. One entry per CDR3 protein, called by TCRdb with MiXCR from the PCR reads. The sample contains tens of thousands of distinct CDR3 sequences, 51% of which appear only once. Study findings and constraints: The cohort comprised relatively few convalescent patients, and no early post-infection timepoints were analyzed.

This chain connects TRBV24-1 to TRBJ1-5, with a weak D call TRBD1 (6 bases). This TCR was sampled from a human donor who had recovered from COVID-19. Sample: CD4+ T cells from blood, taken before SARS-CoV-2 vaccination. CDR3 amino acids: CATSDGGGKGQNQPQHF. The DNA of the CDR3 is TGTGCCACCAGTGATGGAGGAGGTAAAGGACAGAATCAGCCCCAGCATTTT.